Below, one T cell receptor beta chain is given with its context. Its antigen is unidentified. This sample is part of a study of vaccination effects on CD4 cells after COVID-19. Study information: Relative to the second dose, post-vaccine samples were obtained a median of 72 days later.

Produced via immunoSEQ multiplex PCR; TCRdb's table is partial and in-frame only. The sample consists of about 38,000 clones, 70% to 85% of them appearing once. Before any sequencing was done, the ViraFEST assay used viral peptide pools to expand antigen-specific CD4+ T cells. The authors isolated CD4+ T cells after roughly 10 days of culture. BNT162b2 vaccine or mRNA-1273 vaccine was given to participants in two doses. Every well got a few million PBMC, which were grown with 8.5 to 10 IU/ml IL-2 and approximately 9.7 ug/ml peptides. CDR3 size: 17 residues. This material consisted of CD4+ T cells from PBMCs cultured with HCoV-NL63 spike peptides, taken after COVID-19 vaccination. The clonotype comes from a human donor who received a COVID-19 vaccine. Some clones in this sample may be carry-over from other donors' samples. The J gene is TRBJ2-3, the V gene TRBV21-1; the table's D call, TRBD1, has no DNA check behind it. TRBV21-1 is flagged as a pseudogene. The CDR3: CASRRRWLVGGQDTQYF. CDR3 in DNA: TGTGCCAGCAGGCGCCGGTGGTTAGTAGGGGGTCAGGATACGCAGTATTTT.